The sample holds many counts of the clone carrying this T cell receptor (beta chain). Building of the TCR beta libraries involved iRepertoire HTBI primers and Arm-PCR of CDR3 regions. TCRdb fed the multiplex PCR reads into MiXCR, producing one record per CDR3 protein. The table lists 350,000 to 500,000 distinct CDR3 sequences, 12% to 15% of them singletons. Time point meaning: newly diagnosed GD, antithyroid drugs for less than 3 months. PBMC RNA was the source of the TCR library. Germline V gene lookup returns CDR1 KGHSH and CDR2 LQKENI. The germline V and J ends were trimmed by 1 base and 7 bases, with 11 bases remaining between them. CDR3 length: 13 residues. The data originate from a study of regulatory T cells in long-lasting Graves disease. These same data were also listed under a study on T cells in Graves' hyperthyroidism and ophthalmopathy.

Material: peripheral blood mononuclear cells (PBMCs), obtained at new diagnosis, from a patient treated with antithyroid drugs. This rearrangement joins TRBV18 to TRBJ2-7; D gene unclear. This receptor was identified in a woman aged 50 to 60 with Graves disease. The CDR3 reads CASSPLDQGEQYF. The DNA of the CDR3 is TGTGCCAGCTCACCACTAGACCAAGGGGAGCAGTACTTC.